The T cell receptor beta chain under discussion was sequenced for a study of T cell responses to AZD1222 COVID-19 vaccine. Study-level points and caveats: Most donors were white British, females outnumbered males, and clonal diversity was possibly underestimated.

Repertoires were generated with immunoSEQ multiplex PCR, while TCRdb's copy carries only in-frame clones and drops some. Of around 100,000 clones in the sample, roughly 84% are singletons; the top ten hold about 17%. The CDR3 is made up of 13 amino acids. Germline V CDR1 and CDR2: LNHDA, SQIVND (reference sequence). V shed 4 bases, J shed 6 bases, and the junction held 2 bases outside the gene matches. As concerns this clone: The target antigen is unknown.

J is TRBJ1-4 and V is TRBV19; 7 bases agree with TRBD1. The receptor was isolated from an adult in good health. Sequenced material: peripheral blood, taken on day 0 of AZD1222 vaccination. CDR3 sequence: CASSTQGYEKLFF. DNA of the CDR3: TGTGCCAGTAGTACACAGGGGTATGAAAAACTGTTTTTT.